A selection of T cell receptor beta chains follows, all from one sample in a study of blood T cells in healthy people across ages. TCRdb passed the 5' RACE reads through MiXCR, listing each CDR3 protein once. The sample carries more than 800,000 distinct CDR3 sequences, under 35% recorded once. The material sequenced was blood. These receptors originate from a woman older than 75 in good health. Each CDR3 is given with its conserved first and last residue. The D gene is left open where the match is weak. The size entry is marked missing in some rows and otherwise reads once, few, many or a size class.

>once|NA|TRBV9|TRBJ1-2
CASSPGDGYGYTF
TGTGCCAGCAGCCCCGGGGACGGCTATGGCTACACCTTC
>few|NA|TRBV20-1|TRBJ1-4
CSASYRATNEKLFF
TGCAGTGCTAGCTACAGGGCCACTAATGAAAAACTGTTTTTT
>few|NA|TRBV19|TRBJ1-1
CASSIDRVSEAFF
TGTGCCAGTAGTATAGATAGGGTAAGTGAAGCTTTCTTT
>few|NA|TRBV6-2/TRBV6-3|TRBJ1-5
CASSYTLRARANQPQHF
TGTGCCAGCAGTTACACGCTCAGGGCCAGAGCAAATCAGCCCCAGCATTTT
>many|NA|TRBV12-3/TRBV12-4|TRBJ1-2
CASSRQLSSSGYGYTF
TGTGCCAGCAGTAGACAGCTTTCATCTTCGGGCTATGGCTACACCTTC
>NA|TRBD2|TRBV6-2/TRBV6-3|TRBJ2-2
CASSILAGGSGELFF
TGTGCCAGCAGTATCTTAGCGGGGGGCTCCGGGGAGCTGTTTTTT
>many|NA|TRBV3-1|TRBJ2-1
CASSQVWTTYNEQFF
TGTGCCAGCAGCCAAGTTTGGACTACCTACAATGAGCAGTTCTTC
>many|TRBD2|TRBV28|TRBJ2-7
CATPASGGSGEQYF
TGTGCCACCCCGGCTAGCGGGGGATCGGGCGAGCAGTACTTC
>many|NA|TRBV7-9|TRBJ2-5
CASRRTALQETQYF
TGTGCCAGCAGGCGGACAGCCCTCCAAGAGACCCAGTACTTC
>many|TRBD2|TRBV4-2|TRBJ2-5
CASSQDGSSGRQETQYF
TGTGCCAGCAGCCAAGACGGTAGTAGCGGGAGGCAAGAGACCCAGTACTTC
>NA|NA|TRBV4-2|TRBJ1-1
CASSRSGQGSRGAFF
TGTGCCAGCAGCCGGTCGGGCCAGGGCTCTCGAGGGGCTTTCTTT
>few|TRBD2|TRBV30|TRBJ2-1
CAWSERGWGEQFF
TGTGCCTGGTCGGAGCGGGGGTGGGGTGAGCAGTTCTTC
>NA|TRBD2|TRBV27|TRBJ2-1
CASSLLAGPGLAGGLEQFF
TGTGCCAGCAGTTTATTAGCCGGACCGGGACTAGCGGGAGGCCTTGAGCAGTTCTTC
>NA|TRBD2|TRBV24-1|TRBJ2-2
CATSGRLAGGLGTGELFF
TGTGCCACCAGTGGTCGACTAGCGGGGGGGCTTGGCACCGGGGAGCTGTTTTTT
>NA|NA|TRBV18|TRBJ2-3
CASSATKGSADTQYF
TGTGCCAGCTCAGCAACGAAAGGGAGTGCAGATACGCAGTATTTT
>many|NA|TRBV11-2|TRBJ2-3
CASSRRPQRSSSTDTQYF
TGTGCCAGCAGCCGCAGGCCACAGCGGTCCTCGAGCACAGATACGCAGTATTTT
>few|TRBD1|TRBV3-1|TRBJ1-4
CASSQDRATNEKLFF
TGTGCCAGCAGCCAGGACAGGGCAACCAATGAAAAACTGTTTTTT
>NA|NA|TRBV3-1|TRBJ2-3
CASSPRGSGVDTQYF
TGTGCCAGCAGCCCACGCGGGTCCGGCGTGGATACGCAGTATTTT
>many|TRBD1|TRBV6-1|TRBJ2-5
CASSRTRGQAPETQYF
TGTGCCAGCAGTCGCACTCGGGGACAGGCACCAGAGACCCAGTACTTC
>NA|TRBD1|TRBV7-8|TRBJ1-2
CASSLFGVPGQANYGYTF
TGTGCCAGCAGCTTGTTTGGCGTACCGGGACAGGCGAACTATGGCTACACCTTC
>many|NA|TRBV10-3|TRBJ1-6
CAISELGSNSPLHF
TGTGCCATCAGTGAGCTCGGGTCGAATTCACCCCTCCACTTT
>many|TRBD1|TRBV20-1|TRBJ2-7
CSAARQGASSYEQYF
TGCAGTGCTGCTAGACAGGGGGCAAGCTCCTACGAGCAGTACTTC
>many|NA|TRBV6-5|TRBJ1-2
CASSYRVDSGYTF
TGTGCCAGCAGTTACAGGGTTGATAGTGGCTACACCTTC
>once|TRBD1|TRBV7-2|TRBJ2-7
CASSQGRQGAYEQYF
TGTGCCAGCAGCCAGGGGAGACAGGGGGCGTACGAGCAGTACTTC
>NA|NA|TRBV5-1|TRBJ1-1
CASSLVADYTEAFF
TGCGCCAGCAGCTTGGTGGCAGACTACACTGAAGCTTTCTTT
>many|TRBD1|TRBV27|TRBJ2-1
CASTGDRVGEQFF
TGTGCCAGCACCGGTGACAGGGTCGGTGAGCAGTTCTTC
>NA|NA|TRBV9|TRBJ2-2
CASSVGGELFF
TGTGCCAGCAGCGTAGGAGGGGAGCTGTTTTTT
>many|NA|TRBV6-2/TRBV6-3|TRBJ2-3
CASSSLLSFTDTQYF
TGTGCCAGCAGTTCCCTACTGAGTTTCACAGATACGCAGTATTTT
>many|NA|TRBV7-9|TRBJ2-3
CASSDHRQATDTQYF
TGTGCCAGCAGCGATCACAGACAGGCCACAGATACGCAGTATTTT
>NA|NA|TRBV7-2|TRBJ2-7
CASSSASSSYEQYF
TGTGCCAGCAGCTCCGCTAGCAGTTCCTACGAGCAGTACTTC
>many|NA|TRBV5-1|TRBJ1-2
CASSFHDGNYGYTF
TGCGCCAGCAGCTTTCATGACGGGAACTATGGCTACACCTTC
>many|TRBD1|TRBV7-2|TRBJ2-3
CASSLVGQVTDTQYF
TGTGCCAGCAGCTTAGTAGGACAGGTCACAGATACGCAGTATTTT
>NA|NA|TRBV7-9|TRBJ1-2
CASSLAQALGNNGYTF
TGTGCCAGCAGCTTAGCGCAGGCTTTGGGAAACAATGGCTACACCTTC
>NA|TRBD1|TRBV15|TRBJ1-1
CATDRDRGRSTEAFF
TGTGCCACCGACCGGGACAGGGGGCGAAGCACTGAAGCTTTCTTT
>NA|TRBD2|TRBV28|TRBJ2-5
CASSSRSGGAVETQYF
TGTGCCAGCAGTTCCCGTAGCGGGGGGGCCGTCGAGACCCAGTACTTC
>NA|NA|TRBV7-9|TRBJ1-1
CASSLAGGNAEAFF
TGTGCCAGCAGCTTAGCTGGCGGTAACGCTGAAGCTTTCTTT
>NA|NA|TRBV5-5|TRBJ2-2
CASSLVAMSGATGERFF
TGTGCCAGCAGCTTGGTCGCCATGAGCGGAGCAACCGGGGAGCGGTTTTTT
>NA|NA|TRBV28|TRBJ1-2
CASSEGTGYTF
TGTGCCAGCAGTGAGGGGACTGGCTACACCTTC
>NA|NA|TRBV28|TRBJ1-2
CASSLGGQHYGYTF
TGTGCCAGCAGTTTAGGGGGGCAGCACTATGGCTACACCTTC
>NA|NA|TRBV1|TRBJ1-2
CTSKQGNYGYTF
TGCACCAGCAAACAGGGGAACTATGGCTACACCTTC
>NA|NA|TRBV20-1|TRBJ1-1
CSGGGTEAFF
TGCAGTGGAGGGGGGACTGAAGCTTTCTTT
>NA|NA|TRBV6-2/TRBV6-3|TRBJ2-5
CASSPGERTQYF
TGTGCCAGCAGTCCGGGGGAGAGGACCCAGTACTTC
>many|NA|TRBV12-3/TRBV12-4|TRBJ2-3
CASSRGTTDTQYF
TGTGCCAGCAGTCGCGGGACGACAGATACGCAGTATTTT
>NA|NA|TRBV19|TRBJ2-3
CASSPGGGLPDTQYF
TGTGCCAGTAGTCCCGGAGGGGGACTGCCAGATACGCAGTATTTT
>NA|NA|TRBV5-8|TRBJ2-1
CASSLELVGEQFF
TGTGCCAGCAGCTTGGAACTAGTTGGTGAGCAGTTCTTC
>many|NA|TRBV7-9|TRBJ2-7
CASSFVSGSYEQYF
TGTGCCAGCAGCTTTGTTAGCGGATCCTACGAGCAGTACTTC
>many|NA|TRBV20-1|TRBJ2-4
CSASHMERGPIQYF
TGCAGTGCTAGCCATATGGAAAGGGGCCCTATTCAGTACTTC
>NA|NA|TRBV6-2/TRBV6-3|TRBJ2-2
CASSRNRGGNTGELFF
TGTGCCAGCAGTCGCAACAGGGGGGGAAACACCGGGGAGCTGTTTTTT
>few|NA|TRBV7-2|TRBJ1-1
CASSPTRDINTEAFF
TGTGCCAGCAGCCCCACTCGGGACATTAACACTGAAGCTTTCTTT
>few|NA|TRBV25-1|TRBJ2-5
CASSDILGPKETQYF
TGTGCCAGCAGTGATATACTGGGGCCTAAAGAGACCCAGTACTTC
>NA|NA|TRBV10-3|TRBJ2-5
CAISGGGETQYF
TGTGCCATCAGTGGGGGCGGGGAGACCCAGTACTTC
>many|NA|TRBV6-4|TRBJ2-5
CASLEVGETQYF
TGTGCCAGCTTGGAGGTTGGGGAGACCCAGTACTTC
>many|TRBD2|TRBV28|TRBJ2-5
CASSFGVAGNQETQYF
TGTGCCAGCAGTTTTGGGGTAGCGGGGAACCAAGAGACCCAGTACTTC
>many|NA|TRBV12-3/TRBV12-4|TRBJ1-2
CASSFGRTNYGYTF
TGTGCCAGCAGTTTCGGCAGGACTAACTATGGCTACACCTTC
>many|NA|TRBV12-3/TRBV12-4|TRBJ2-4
CASSLEGRMGIQYF
TGTGCCAGCAGTTTGGAAGGGAGAATGGGCATTCAGTACTTC